Listed below are T cell receptor beta chains from one sample, sequenced in a study of cytomegalovirus exposure and HLA in healthy donors. Sequencing used immunoSEQ multiplex PCR; TCRdb keeps in-frame clones, though not all of them. The sample has some 180,000 clones; approximately 70% are singletons. The sample comprised PBMCs. The receptors come from a woman between 18 and 29 years old in good health and CMV-seropositive. The CDR3 runs from the conserved cysteine through the conserved F or W. D genes are given only for firm matches. Only some rows state a clone size, as once, few, many or a class for expanded clones.

clone_size	v_call	d_call	j_call	cdr3_length	cdr3_nt	cdr3_aa
-	TRBV2	-	TRBJ2-1	12	TGTGCCAGCTTTCGTGACGTCGGGGAGCAGTTCTTC	CASFRDVGEQFF
-	TRBV5-6	-	TRBJ1-6	15	TGTGCCAGCAGCTTGCGGGGGTCCTATAATTCACCCCTCCACTTT	CASSLRGSYNSPLHF
-	TRBV10-3	TRBD2	TRBJ2-3	15	TGTGCCATCAGTCCTATAGCGGGGGCAACAGATACGCAGTATTTT	CAISPIAGATDTQYF
few	TRBV6-5	-	TRBJ1-2	13	TGTGCCAGCAGACAAGGACAGTCTACGGGCTACACCTTC	CASRQGQSTGYTF
few	TRBV4-3	-	TRBJ1-1	15	TGCGCCAGCAGCCAAGAGGCAGGAGGGAACACTGAAGCTTTCTTT	CASSQEAGGNTEAFF
-	TRBV2	TRBD1	TRBJ2-7	13	TGTGCCAGCTCGGGACAGCCGACCTACGAGCAGTACTTC	CASSGQPTYEQYF
-	TRBV4-2	-	TRBJ1-2	14	TGTGCCAGCAGCCAAGTTCGCGGTGACTATGGCTACACCTTC	CASSQVRGDYGYTF
-	TRBV5-6	TRBD1	TRBJ1-6	16	TGTGCCAGCAGAACAGGGGGCTACCTTTATAATTCACCCCTCCACTTT	CASRTGGYLYNSPLHF
few	TRBV18	TRBD2	TRBJ2-2	16	TGTGCCAGCTCACCTCCGGGACTAGCTGACACCGGGGAGCTGTTTTTT	CASSPPGLADTGELFF
-	TRBV11-3	TRBD1	TRBJ2-1	13	TGTGCCAGCAGCCCCGGGACAGACAATGAGCAGTTCTTC	CASSPGTDNEQFF
-	TRBV7-8	-	TRBJ2-7	15	TGTGCCAGCAGCCTAGCCGGGACTCCCCTTGTCGAGCAGTACTTC	CASSLAGTPLVEQYF
-	TRBV7-6	TRBD2	TRBJ2-3	17	TGTGCCAGCAGCTTACTAGCGGGGGGGCCCGGGGCAGATACGCAGTATTTT	CASSLLAGGPGADTQYF
once	TRBV19	TRBD1	TRBJ1-5	21	TGTGCCAGTAGTATACTCGTTTTCGGGACAGGGAACACCTATAGCAATCAGCCCCAGCATTTT	CASSILVFGTGNTYSNQPQHF
-	TRBV10-2	TRBD1	TRBJ2-2	16	TGCGCCAGCGCCTTCGGGTCACAGGGACAGACCGGGGAGCTGTTTTTT	CASAFGSQGQTGELFF
-	TRBV9	TRBD2	TRBJ2-1	16	TGTGCCAGCAGCTATACCCCTAGCGGGGTCTACAATGAGCAGTTCTTC	CASSYTPSGVYNEQFF
-	TRBV11-1	TRBD1	TRBJ1-5	14	TGTGCCAGCAGCTTACACAGGGGTTATCAGCCCCAGCATTTT	CASSLHRGYQPQHF
-	TRBV6-5	-	TRBJ2-7	14	TGTGCCAGCAGCCTACTGAGTGAGGGCTACGAGCAGTACTTC	CASSLLSEGYEQYF
-	TRBV7-2	TRBD2	TRBJ2-7	15	TGTGCCAGCAGCTCTAGCGGGGGGGCCCAGTACGAGCAGTACTTC	CASSSSGGAQYEQYF
-	TRBV7-9	-	TRBJ1-6	15	TGTGCCAGCAGCCCTGACGGGGGCTATAATTCACCCCTCCACTTT	CASSPDGGYNSPLHF
-	TRBV7-8	TRBD1	TRBJ1-5	15	TGTGCCAGCAGCTTAGGGGACAGGGGTTCGGAGCCCCAGCATTTT	CASSLGDRGSEPQHF
-	TRBV5-4	-	TRBJ2-7	13	TGTGCCAGCAGCTTGGCCCCAGGGAACGAGCAGTACTTC	CASSLAPGNEQYF
-	TRBV11-2	TRBD2	TRBJ2-5	15	TGTGCCAGCAGCTTAGCCCGGGGGGTCCAAGAGACCCAGTACTTC	CASSLARGVQETQYF
-	TRBV6-1	TRBD1	TRBJ1-2	15	TGTGCCAGCAGTGAACGGCGGACAGGGCTCTATGGCTACACCTTC	CASSERRTGLYGYTF
few	TRBV27	-	TRBJ2-5	15	TGTGCCAGCAGTCGGACCGCGCCAGGGATGGAGACCCAGTACTTC	CASSRTAPGMETQYF
-	TRBV4-3	TRBD2	TRBJ2-7	18	TGCGCCAGCAGCCAAGATACAAGTGTGGCGGGGGGGTCCTACGAGCAGTACTTC	CASSQDTSVAGGSYEQYF
-	TRBV5-6	TRBD1	TRBJ2-7	14	TGTGCCAGCAGCTTAGGACAGGGTGGGTCCGGGCAGTACTTC	CASSLGQGGSGQYF
once	TRBV20-1	-	TRBJ1-1	11	TGCAGTGCTAGGGGGGGAACTGAAGCTTTCTTT	CSARGGTEAFF
few	TRBV9	TRBD2	TRBJ2-1	16	TGTGCCAGCAGCGTAGTTTCGGGGGGGCCTGTTTATGAGCAGTTCTTC	CASSVVSGGPVYEQFF
-	TRBV4-1	-	TRBJ1-1	16	TGCGCCAGCAGCCAAGGGGCCCCAAAGGGGGGGGCTGAAGCTTTCTTT	CASSQGAPKGGAEAFF
once	TRBV7-2	TRBD1	TRBJ2-7	15	TGTGCCAGCAGCTTAAATAGGGGGCTTACATACGAGCAGTACTTC	CASSLNRGLTYEQYF
-	TRBV28	-	TRBJ1-4	11	TGTGCCAGCGGGGGGGACGAAAAACTGTTTTTT	CASGGDEKLFF
-	TRBV29-1	-	TRBJ1-4	15	TGCAGCGTTCGTGCCTCCGGGACGGGGGGGGAAAAACTGTTTTTT	CSVRASGTGGEKLFF
-	TRBV27	TRBD1	TRBJ1-1	15	TGTGCCAGCAGTACCTACGAGACAGGGGGCGCCGAAGCTTTCTTT	CASSTYETGGAEAFF
-	TRBV6-6	TRBD1	TRBJ2-7	15	TGTGCCAGCAGTACGCCGGGACAGGTGTTCCCCGAGCAGTACTTC	CASSTPGQVFPEQYF
-	TRBV5-8	TRBD1	TRBJ2-7	15	TGTGCCAGCAGCACTGCCGAGACAGGGACCTACGAGCAGTACTTC	CASSTAETGTYEQYF
-	TRBV2	TRBD1	TRBJ1-5	13	TGTGCCAGCCAGGGACAGGACAATCAGCCCCAGCATTTT	CASQGQDNQPQHF
-	TRBV27	-	TRBJ2-4	16	TGTGCCAGCCGCAGTGGGGGGATTGGGGCCAAAAACATTCAGTACTTC	CASRSGGIGAKNIQYF
-	TRBV19	-	TRBJ1-1	15	TGTGCCAGTAGTATAGATCTATGGGGAGGGACTGAAGCTTTCTTT	CASSIDLWGGTEAFF
-	TRBV5-4	TRBD1	TRBJ2-4	15	TGTGCCAGCAGCTCCGGACAGGTTGCAAAAAACATTCAGTACTTC	CASSSGQVAKNIQYF
-	TRBV5-5	-	TRBJ2-3	14	TGTGCCAGCACCTGGGGGCGGGTCACAGATACGCAGTATTTT	CASTWGRVTDTQYF
few	TRBV4-3	TRBD1	TRBJ1-1	15	TGCGCCAGCAGCCAAGCCGGGACAGGGGACACTGAAGCTTTCTTT	CASSQAGTGDTEAFF
-	TRBV29-1	TRBD1	TRBJ1-2	13	TGCAGCGTTGAAGGAGACAGGGGATATGGCTACACCTTC	CSVEGDRGYGYTF
-	TRBV5-4	TRBD2	TRBJ2-3	15	TGTGCCAGCAGCGCCGGGACTAGCGGCACAGATACGCAGTATTTT	CASSAGTSGTDTQYF
few	TRBV7-2	TRBD1	TRBJ2-7	16	TGTGCCAGCAGCTTAGCGACGGACAGGGGTGGATACGAGCAGTACTTC	CASSLATDRGGYEQYF
-	TRBV9	TRBD2	TRBJ2-2	15	TGTGCCAGCAGAACTAGCGGGTTAGACACCGGGGAGCTGTTTTTT	CASRTSGLDTGELFF
-	TRBV5-1	TRBD2	TRBJ2-7	16	TGCGCCAGCAGCTTGGTTGACTTAGCGGGGGGCTACGAGCAGTACTTC	CASSLVDLAGGYEQYF
-	TRBV7-9	TRBD1	TRBJ1-4	15	TGTGCCAGCAGCCCCTTGACAGGGGTGAACGAAAAACTGTTTTTT	CASSPLTGVNEKLFF
-	TRBV5-5	-	TRBJ1-2	14	TGTGCCAGCAGCTTGGCAGGGTTGGCTTATGGCTACACCTTC	CASSLAGLAYGYTF
-	TRBV6-4	-	TRBJ2-1	13	TGTGCCAGCAGTCAGGGTTCCTACAATGAGCAGTTCTTC	CASSQGSYNEQFF
-	TRBV15	TRBD2	TRBJ2-7	16	TGTGCCACCAGCAGGACTAGCGGGGGGGCAGGCGACGAGCAGTACTTC	CATSRTSGGAGDEQYF
few	TRBV6-4	TRBD2	TRBJ2-1	14	TGTGCCAGCAGTGAGACTAGCGAAGAGAGTGAGCAGTTCTTC	CASSETSEESEQFF
-	TRBV7-2	-	TRBJ2-7	13	TGTGCCAGCAGCTACAACAGGTCCTACGAGCAGTACTTC	CASSYNRSYEQYF
once	TRBV6-7	TRBD2	TRBJ2-7	23	TGTGCCAGCAGTTATAGACGTGACAGCCCGGGGGGGACCTCGGTGGTGGGGCCCTACGAGCAGTACTTC	CASSYRRDSPGGTSVVGPYEQYF
-	TRBV21-1	-	TRBJ1-2	15	TGTGCCAGCAGCAAAGGGGTCGGGGTTAACTATGGCTACACCTTC	CASSKGVGVNYGYTF
-	TRBV20-1	-	TRBJ1-1	10	TGCAGTTCGAGGGGGACTGAAGCTTTCTTT	CSSRGTEAFF
-	TRBV4-1	-	TRBJ2-1	16	TGCGCCAGCAGCCAAGATTACGGGAACCTCTACAATGAGCAGTTCTTC	CASSQDYGNLYNEQFF
once	TRBV2	-	TRBJ1-6	15	TGTGCCAGCAGGGGTCAGGGTATAGGAAACTCACCCCTCCACTTT	CASRGQGIGNSPLHF
few	TRBV7-3	TRBD2	TRBJ2-1	18	TGTGCCAGCAGCTTATTCGCTAGCGGGGTTAGCTCCTACAATGAGCAGTTCTTC	CASSLFASGVSSYNEQFF
-	TRBV2	-	TRBJ1-5	15	TGTGCCAGCAGTGAAAGGGGCAAAATCAATCAGCCCCAGCATTTT	CASSERGKINQPQHF